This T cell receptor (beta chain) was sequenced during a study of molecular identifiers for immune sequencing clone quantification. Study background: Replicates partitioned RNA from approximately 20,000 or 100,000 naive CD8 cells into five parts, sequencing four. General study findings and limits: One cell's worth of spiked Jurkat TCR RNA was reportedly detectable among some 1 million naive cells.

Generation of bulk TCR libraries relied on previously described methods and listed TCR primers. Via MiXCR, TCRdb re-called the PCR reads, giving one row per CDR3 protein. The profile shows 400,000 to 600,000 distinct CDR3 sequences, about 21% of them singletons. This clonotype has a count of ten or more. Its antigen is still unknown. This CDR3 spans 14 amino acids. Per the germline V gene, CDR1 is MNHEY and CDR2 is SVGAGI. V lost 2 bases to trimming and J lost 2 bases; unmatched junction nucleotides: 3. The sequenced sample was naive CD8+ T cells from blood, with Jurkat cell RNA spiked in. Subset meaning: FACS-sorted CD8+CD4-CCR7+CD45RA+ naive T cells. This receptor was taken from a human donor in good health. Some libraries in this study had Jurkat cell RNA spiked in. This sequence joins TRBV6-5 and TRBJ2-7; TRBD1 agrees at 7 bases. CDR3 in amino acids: CASSYRGQPYEQYF. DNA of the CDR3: TGTGCCAGCAGTTACCGGGGACAGCCCTACGAGCAGTACTTC.